This T cell receptor beta chain originates from a study of blood T cell repertoires in COVID-19. About the research overall: Samples representing acute and convalescent COVID-19 were sourced from the United States, Italy and Spain. Sources were T cells, B-cell-depleted T cells, or PBMCs; the material itself was cDNA or gDNA.

This CDR3 is built from 14 residues. With V trimmed by 4 bases and J by 0 bases, 4 bases remained unmatched. Germline lookup yields CDR1 SQVTM and CDR2 ANQGSEA. As handled by the study authors: Reference gene primer amplification gave nucleated cell count estimates. The protocol was immunoSEQ multiplex PCR, while the TCRdb copy is restricted to in-frame clones and leaves out a portion. V and J calls and clone size are as listed in that table; D and trimming were resolved from the DNA. The repertoire holds about 140,000 clones, with over 75% as singletons. The sample taken for sequencing was peripheral blood. This TCR was recovered from a woman between 50 and 59 years old with acute or convalescent COVID-19. The chain carries TRBV29-1 and TRBJ2-5, with 8 bases aligning to TRBD2. The CDR3 nucleotides read TGCAGCGTTGGGCGCGGGGGGTACCAAGAGACCCAGTACTTC. Its protein is CSVGRGGYQETQYF. The variable domain in full, completed from reference TRBV29-1 and TRBJ2-5, reads SAVISQKPSRDICQRGTSLTIQCQVDSQVTMMFWYRQQPGQSLTLIATANQGSEATYESGFVIDKFPISRPNLTFSTLTVSNMSPEDSSIYLCSVGRGGYQETQYFGPGTRLLVL.